This T cell receptor (beta chain) was obtained from a study of memory CD4+ T cells and cytomegalovirus serostatus. Study overall: This sample comes from healthy Belgian adults, 9 CMV seropositive, roughly 22 seronegative. Findings and limits, study-wide: A US-trained random forest predicted CMV serostatus with median AUC around 0.91. The CMV-associated TCR signature appears largely within the CD4+ memory repertoire.

The sort gate was single viable CD3+CD4+CD8-CD45RO+ cells for memory CD4+ T cells. Positive selection with CD4 microbeads enriched total CD4+ T cells. This CDR3 is 18 amino acids long. Trimming took 0 bases from V and 10 from J, leaving 26 bases between them. Germline CDR1 is LGHNA and CDR2 is YSLEER. With respect to this clone: No antigen is known for it.

Here immunoSEQ multiplex PCR was the method, and the copy in TCRdb shows in-frame clones only, minus some. The sample lists over 75,000 clones; approximately 80% were seen once. The chain couples TRBV4-3 to TRBJ2-3; a possible D gene is TRBD1 (7 bases). Specimen: memory CD4+ T cells from blood. The source of this sequence is an adult in good health and CMV-seropositive. The chain's CDR3 is CASSQEGRTGRRGDPQYF. In nucleotides, the CDR3 is TGCGCCAGCAGCCAAGAGGGGAGGACAGGCCGGAGGGGGGATCCGCAGTATTTT.